This T cell receptor (beta chain) derives from a study of blood T cell repertoires in COVID-19. Looking at the study overall: COVID-19 samples collected from the United States, Italy and Spain covered acute and convalescent phases. From T cells, B-cell-depleted T cells, or PBMCs came the material, which was cDNA or gDNA.

The authors' processing: Reference gene primer amplification gave nucleated cell count estimates. The method was immunoSEQ multiplex PCR; TCRdb's version includes in-frame clones alone and lacks a portion of them. V, J and clone size reflect that table, while D and trimming were determined from the DNA. Here the sample spans approximately 220,000 clones, less than 90% being singletons. Sequencing was carried out using peripheral blood. This clonotype was sampled from an older woman who had recovered from COVID-19.

The CDR3 loop reads CASSRMGAGYTF. The CDR3 bases are TGTGCCAGCAGCCGAATGGGAGCTGGCTACACCTTC. This chain connects TRBV3-1 (or the pseudogene TRBV3-2) to TRBJ1-2, with no clear D. Trimming removed 4 bases from V and 7 bases from J, with 10 bases in between. This CDR3 has 12 residues. Germline lookup yields CDR1 LGHDT and CDR2 YNNKEL (reference sequence).